Listed here are 26 T cell receptor beta chains from one sample, sequenced in a study of T cell responses to AZD1222 COVID-19 vaccine. The method was immunoSEQ multiplex PCR; TCRdb's version includes in-frame clones alone and lacks a portion of them. The table shows roughly 79,000 clones, with 92% occurring only once. Source: peripheral blood, taken on day 0 of MenACWY control vaccination. Receptors originate from an adult in good health.

The chain is built from TRBV10-3 and TRBJ1-1; D unresolved. Trimming took 10 bases from V and 1 from J, leaving 16 bases between them. The germline V gene encodes CDR1 ENHRY and CDR2 SYGVKD. The CDR3 is 14 residues long. For the CDR3, the DNA is TGTGCCACGGGGTCTTACTCCGAGAACACTGAAGCTTTCTTT. Its protein is CATGSYSENTEAFF.

This clone was counted once. The CDR3, as DNA: TGTGCCAGTACCCCCGGGACTAGCGGGTTCACTACGCACATTCAGTACTTC. It specifies CASTPGTSGFTTHIQYF. This chain joins TRBV19 and TRBJ2-4, with 12 bases identical to TRBD2. The CDR3 contains 17 residues. Looked up from germline, CDR1 is LNHDA and CDR2 is SQIVND (reference sequence). Losses at the gene ends were 7 bases for V and 8 bases for J; bases not matched to a gene: 15.

The CDR3 coding sequence is TGTGCCAGCAGCTTAGGTTCTAGCCCCCAAGAGACCCAGTACTTC. This encodes CASSLGSSPQETQYF. V usage is TRBV7-6 and J usage is TRBJ2-5; a possible D gene is TRBD2 (5 bases). CDR1 is SGHVS, CDR2 FNYEAQ, per germline. V was cut by 1 base and J by 1 base, with 10 bases left in between. There are 15 residues in the CDR3.

For this clone: The junction departs from the called germline gene at one end, perhaps through a read error. The chain couples TRBV5-5 to TRBJ2-7; D is possibly TRBD1 (5 bases). Germline CDR1 is SGHKS and CDR2 is YYEKEE (reference sequence). There are 13 residues in the CDR3. The CDR3 bases are TGTGCCGGCAGCCCGGCAGGGTGGGACGAGCAGTACTTC. This codes for CAGSPAGWDEQYF.

J is TRBJ1-6 and V is TRBV25-1; D is possibly TRBD1 (5 bases). V lost 4 bases to trimming and J lost 9 bases, with 10 bases between them. The CDR3 extends over 13 amino acids. Per germline, CDR1 MGHDK and CDR2 SYGVNS. The CDR3: CASSVTGPSPLHF. CDR3 in DNA: TGTGCCAGCAGTGTTACGGGGCCTTCACCCCTCCACTTT. Full variable domain (rest looked up from reference TRBV25-1 and TRBJ1-6): EADIYQTPRYLVIGTGKKITLECSQTMGHDKMYWYQQDPGMELHLIHYSYGVNSTEKGDLSSESTVSRIRTEHFPLTLESARPSHTSQYLCASSVTGPSPLHFGNGTRLTVT.

This chain connects TRBV9 to TRBJ2-3, with D uncertain. In germline, CDR1 is SGDLS, CDR2 YYNGEE. This CDR3 spans 13 amino acids. The ends were cut back, 3 bases at V and 6 bases at J, with 11 bases in the middle. The CDR3 reads CASSADPLDTQYF. The CDR3 DNA reads TGTGCCAGCAGCGCCGACCCCCTGGATACGCAGTATTTT.

The chain carries TRBV19 and TRBJ2-5, with D perhaps TRBD1 (6 bases). Germline loops: CDR1 LNHDA, CDR2 SQIVND (reference sequence). The CDR3 is made up of 15 amino acids. V was pared by 3 bases and J by 5 bases, with 16 bases between. Here the CDR3 reads CASSIPQGVEETQYF. The CDR3 coding sequence is TGTGCCAGTAGTATTCCACAGGGTGTCGAGGAGACCCAGTACTTC.

The chain links TRBV19 to TRBJ2-3; no definite D call. The V end lost 2 bases, the J end lost 2 bases, and 17 bases lay between the germline ends. CDR1 is LNHDA and CDR2 is SQIVND in the germline V gene (reference sequence). This CDR3 comprises 17 residues. CDR3 region: CASSIMPGRTPTDTQYF. The CDR3 region has the DNA TGTGCCAGTAGTATAATGCCTGGCAGAACCCCCACAGATACGCAGTATTTT.

The chain carries TRBV15 and TRBJ1-6, with D possibly TRBD1 on 5 matching bases. Trimming pared 0 bases from V and 10 bases from J, leaving 13 bases between. The germline CDR1 and CDR2 sequences are LNHNV and YYDKDF (reference sequence). There are 15 residues in the CDR3. CDR3 sequence: CATSRDQSSGSPLHF. DNA for the CDR3: TGTGCCACCAGCAGAGATCAATCCTCAGGGTCACCCCTCCACTTT.

V usage is TRBV3-1 (or the pseudogene TRBV3-2) and J usage is TRBJ2-1; D remains unclear. Trimming took 0 bases from V and 2 from J, leaving 8 bases between them. Per the germline V gene, CDR1 is LGHDT and CDR2 is YNNKEL (reference sequence). The CDR3 runs 15 residues. In DNA, the CDR3 is TGTGCCAGCAGCCAAGATACCGTCCCCTACAATGAGCAGTTCTTC. Its translation: CASSQDTVPYNEQFF.

V usage is TRBV29-1 and J usage is TRBJ2-1; unclear D gene. V was trimmed by 8 bases and J by 5 bases, leaving 13 bases between them. The CDR3 runs 12 residues. Germline loops: CDR1 SQVTM, CDR2 ANQGSEA. CDR3 bases: TGCAGCACGGCGACCCGCAACAATGAGCAGTTCTTC. Amino acids: CSTATRNNEQFF.

The V call is TRBV6-1, the J call TRBJ1-2; D gene uncertain. The V end was cut by 1 base, the J end by 3 bases, with 0 bases between. From germline, CDR1 is MNHNS and CDR2 SASEGT. This CDR3 region has 11 residues. In DNA, the CDR3 is TGTGCCAGCAGTGAAGACTATGGCTACACCTTC. Translated, it gives CASSEDYGYTF.

The genes are TRBV2 and TRBJ1-2; D is possibly TRBD1 (6 bases). V was cut by 2 bases and J by 3 bases, with 10 bases left in between. Per germline, CDR1 SNHLY and CDR2 FYNNEI. The CDR3 loop spans 14 amino acids. CDR3 DNA: TGTGCCAGCAGTGAACCAGGGGCGGACTATGGCTACACCTTC. Translated, it gives CASSEPGADYGYTF.

This chain joins TRBV19 and TRBJ1-2; 11 bases line up with TRBD1. The CDR3 extends over 15 amino acids. From germline, CDR1 is LNHDA and CDR2 SQIVND (reference sequence). Unmatched junction bases numbered 11, after V lost 7 bases and J lost 7 bases. CDR3 amino acids: CASTRAPGQGVGYTF. The CDR3 DNA follows: TGTGCCAGTACCAGGGCGCCGGGACAGGGGGTTGGCTACACCTTC.

The chain carries TRBV19 and TRBJ1-5, with D maybe TRBD1 (6 bases). The V and J ends lost 6 bases and 2 bases respectively, with 17 bases between them. The CDR3 runs to 16 residues. CDR1 and CDR2 from the germline V gene are LNHDA and SQIVND (reference sequence). The CDR3 is CASSPQGIDGNQPQHF. CDR3 sequence (DNA): TGTGCCAGTAGCCCACAGGGAATCGATGGCAATCAGCCCCAGCATTTT.

This chain links TRBV7-2 with TRBJ1-3; no firm D call. CDR1 and CDR2 from the germline V gene are SGHTA and FQGNSA. V lost 1 base and J lost 8, with 15 bases in between. This CDR3 spans 15 amino acids. The CDR3 sequence is CASSLVWAGEDTIYF. The CDR3 DNA follows: TGTGCCAGCAGCTTAGTATGGGCTGGGGAGGACACCATATATTTT. Looking up the rest from reference TRBV7-2 and TRBJ1-3 gives the full variable domain: GAGVSQSPSNKVTEKGKDVELRCDPISGHTALYWYRQSLGQGLEFLIYFQGNSAPDKSGLPSDRFSAERTGGSVSTLTIQRTQQEDSAVYLCASSLVWAGEDTIYFGEGSWLTVV.

The chain combines TRBV18 with TRBJ2-1; unclear D gene. V was pared by 4 bases and J by 3 bases, with 4 bases between. Germline-derived CDR1 and CDR2 are KGHSH and LQKENI. The CDR3 extends over 12 amino acids. CDR3 nucleotides: TGTGCCAGCTCACAAGACTACAATGAGCAGTTCTTC. Protein sequence: CASSQDYNEQFF.

V gene TRBV19 combines with J gene TRBJ2-7; the match to TRBD2 covers 10 bases. Germline trimming cut 3 bases from V and 0 bases from J; bases unmatched to any gene: 14. Germline-derived CDR1 and CDR2 are LNHDA and SQIVND (reference sequence). The CDR3 contains 19 residues. Here the CDR3 reads CASSMLVVGGLANSYEQYF. DNA of the CDR3: TGTGCCAGTAGTATGTTGGTGGTAGGGGGACTAGCGAACTCCTACGAGCAGTACTTC.

CDR3 in DNA: TGCAGTGCCCCGGACAGTTACGAGCAGTACTTC. This codes for CSAPDSYEQYF. The V and J genes are TRBV20-1 and TRBJ2-7; tentatively, D is TRBD1 (6 bases). There are 11 residues in the CDR3. Germline loops: CDR1 DFQATT, CDR2 SNEGSKA (reference sequence). The ends were cut back, 6 bases at V and 4 bases at J, with 10 bases in the middle.

The chain links TRBV6-2 or TRBV6-3 to TRBJ1-3, with D possibly matching TRBD1 (6 bases). The ends were cut back, 0 bases at V and 3 bases at J, with 12 bases in the middle. This CDR3 has 16 residues. Germline-derived CDR1 and CDR2 are MNHEY and SVGEGT. This CDR3 is CASSYSKAGVGNTIYF. The CDR3 bases are TGTGCCAGCAGTTACTCGAAGGCAGGGGTTGGAAACACCATATATTTT.

The chain links TRBV21-1 to TRBJ2-3; the tabulated D call, TRBD2, remains unverified against the DNA. TRBV21-1 is termed a pseudogene. CDR3 length equals 16 residues. DNA for the CDR3: TGTGCCGCGCGGCTAGCGGGGAAACGGGGCACAGATACGCAGTATTTT. Translated, it gives CAARLAGKRGTDTQYF.

The chain uses TRBV19 and TRBJ2-7, with D tentatively TRBD1 (6 bases). From germline, CDR1 is LNHDA and CDR2 SQIVND (reference sequence). This CDR3 contains 14 residues. Trimming took off 2 bases at V and 0 bases at J, with 8 bases between the two ends. The CDR3 DNA reads TGTGCCAGTAGTATACCGGGACACTCCTACGAGCAGTACTTC. Amino acids: CASSIPGHSYEQYF.

The V gene is TRBV18, the J gene TRBJ1-5; a possible D gene is TRBD1 (6 bases). V was cut by 5 bases and J by 2 bases, with 13 bases left in between. The CDR3 is 15 residues long. Germline CDR1 is KGHSH and CDR2 is LQKENI. CDR3 nucleotide sequence: TGTGCCAGCTCAGGGGGCGGGATGGGCAATCAGCCCCAGCATTTT. The encoded protein is CASSGGGMGNQPQHF.

The chain employs TRBV27 and TRBJ2-1, with no clear D. The CDR3 spans 15 residues. Germline V gene data show CDR1 as MNHEY and CDR2 as SMNVEV (reference sequence). With 6 bases removed from V and 6 bases from J, the gap between germline ends came to 18 bases. The CDR3: CASRRDFAALNEQFF. CDR3 in DNA: TGTGCCAGCAGGCGAGATTTCGCCGCCCTCAATGAGCAGTTCTTC.

This chain connects TRBV7-2 to TRBJ1-6; the D gene is possibly TRBD1 (5 bases). The germline V gene encodes CDR1 SGHTA and CDR2 FQGNSA. V gave up 5 bases and J gave up 5 bases, with 16 bases separating them. There are 16 residues in the CDR3. The CDR3 DNA follows: TGTGCCAGCAGCCAAAATCAGGGTTTCAATAATTCACCCCTCCACTTT. It yields the protein CASSQNQGFNNSPLHF.

This rearrangement joins TRBV5-5 to TRBJ1-5; D may be TRBD1 (5 bases). The germline gives CDR1 SGHKS, CDR2 YYEKEE (reference sequence). Trimming removed 2 bases from V and 6 bases from J, with 15 bases in between. The CDR3 consists of 15 residues. The CDR3 protein is CASSFFEDKGQPQHF. CDR3 DNA: TGTGCCAGCAGCTTTTTCGAGGACAAAGGTCAGCCCCAGCATTTT.